This TCR beta chain derives from a study of blood T cell repertoires in COVID-19. V shed 4 bases and J 3 bases; nucleotides not matched to a gene: 5. Germline V gene sequence: CDR1 LNHDA, CDR2 SQIVND (reference sequence). The CDR3 loop spans 16 amino acids. Only in-frame clones appear in the TCRdb table, and some are missing; sequencing was by immunoSEQ multiplex PCR. The profile covers a few hundred thousand clones, with 75% to 90% appearing a single time and 2.4% taken by the ten largest. This receptor was obtained from a woman aged 18-29 years who had recovered from COVID-19. The rearrangement links TRBV19 to TRBJ2-2; 10 nucleotides align to TRBD1. Sequencing was performed on PBMCs or T cells enriched from blood (not recorded which). The CDR3 is CASSKGQGYDTGELFF. DNA of the CDR3: TGTGCCAGTAGTAAGGGACAGGGGTACGACACCGGGGAGCTGTTTTTT.